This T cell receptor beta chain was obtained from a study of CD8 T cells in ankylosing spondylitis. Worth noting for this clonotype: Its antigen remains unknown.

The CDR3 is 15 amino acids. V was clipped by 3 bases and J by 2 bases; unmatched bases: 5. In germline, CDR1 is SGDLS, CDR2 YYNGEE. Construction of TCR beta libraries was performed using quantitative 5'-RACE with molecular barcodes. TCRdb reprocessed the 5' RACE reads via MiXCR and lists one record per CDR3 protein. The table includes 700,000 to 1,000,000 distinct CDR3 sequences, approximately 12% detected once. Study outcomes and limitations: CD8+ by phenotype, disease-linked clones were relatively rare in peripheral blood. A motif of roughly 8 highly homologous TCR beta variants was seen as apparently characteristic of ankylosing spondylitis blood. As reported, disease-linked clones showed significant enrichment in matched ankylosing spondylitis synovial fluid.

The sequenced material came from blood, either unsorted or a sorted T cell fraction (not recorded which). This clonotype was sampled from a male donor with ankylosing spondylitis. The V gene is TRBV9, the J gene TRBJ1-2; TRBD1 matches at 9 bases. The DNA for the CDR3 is TGTGCCAGCAGCGAGAGAGGGACAGGGAACTATGGCTACACCTTC. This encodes CASSERGTGNYGYTF.